The clone carrying this T cell receptor beta chain counts as medium-sized. Data came from immunoSEQ multiplex PCR; TCRdb stores just in-frame clones and leaves some out. This sample has about 41,000 clones, with around 69% found just once. This entry belongs to a study of PD-1 blockade in classical Hodgkin lymphoma. Germline V gives CDR1 ENHRY, CDR2 SYGVKD. This CDR3 comprises 13 residues. V was clipped by 8 bases and J by 5 bases, with 15 bases between them. Indicated time point: cycle 4 day 1 (C4D1), after less than seven weeks of nivolumab. Autologous stem cell transplantation was followed by relapse in every patient, and brentuximab vedotin exposure varied.

The V gene is TRBV10-3, the J gene TRBJ1-1; maybe TRBD1 (6 bases). The clonotype comes from a human donor with classical Hodgkin lymphoma. The sample was peripheral blood mononuclear cells (PBMCs), taken before the fourth cycle of nivolumab. CDR3 DNA sequence: TGTGCCATCGGAGAACAGGGAAGGACTGAAGCTTTCTTT. Protein product: CAIGEQGRTEAFF.